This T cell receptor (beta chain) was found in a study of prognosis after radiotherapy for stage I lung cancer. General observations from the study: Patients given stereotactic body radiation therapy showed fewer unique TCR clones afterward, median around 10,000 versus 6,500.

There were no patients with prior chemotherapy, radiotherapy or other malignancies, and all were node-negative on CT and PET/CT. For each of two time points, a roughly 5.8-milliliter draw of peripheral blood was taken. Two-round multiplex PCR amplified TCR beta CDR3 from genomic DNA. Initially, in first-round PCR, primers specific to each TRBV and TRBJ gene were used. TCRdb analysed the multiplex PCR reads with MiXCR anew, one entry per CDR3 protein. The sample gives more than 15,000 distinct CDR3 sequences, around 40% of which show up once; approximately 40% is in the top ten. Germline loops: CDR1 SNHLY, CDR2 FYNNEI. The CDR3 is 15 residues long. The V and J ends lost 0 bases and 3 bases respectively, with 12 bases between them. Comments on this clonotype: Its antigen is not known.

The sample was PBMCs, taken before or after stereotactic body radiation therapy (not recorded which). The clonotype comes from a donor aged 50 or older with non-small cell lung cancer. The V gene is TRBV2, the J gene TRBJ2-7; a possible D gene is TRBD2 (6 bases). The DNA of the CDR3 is TGTGCCAGCAGTGAAGCGTGGGGGGAGTACTACGAGCAGTACTTC. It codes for CASSEAWGEYYEQYF.